Given below is one T cell receptor (beta chain) in context. Trimming cost V 3 bases and J 5 bases, with 10 bases left between them. The CDR3 totals 13 residues. The germline V gene has CDR1 MGHDK and CDR2 SYGVNS. This record comes from a study of blood T cell repertoires in COVID-19. Study-wide background: From the United States, Italy and Spain came samples of acute and convalescent COVID-19. PBMCs, B-cell-depleted T cells, or T cells provided the cDNA or gDNA that made up the material.

Study processing details: Nucleated cell counts were estimated from reference gene primer amplification. Assay used: immunoSEQ multiplex PCR; TCRdb lists only in-frame clones, some missing. V, J and clone size are those of that table, while D and trimming were read from the DNA. Of roughly 280,000 clones in the sample, 80% to 90% were seen once. J is TRBJ2-5 and V is TRBV25-1; D is possibly TRBD1 (5 bases). The material sequenced was peripheral blood. The TCR was taken from a woman aged 70 to 79 with acute or convalescent COVID-19. DNA of the CDR3: TGTGCCAGCAGTGATGGGGCGCGCGAGACCCAGTACTTC. This translates into CASSDGARETQYF.